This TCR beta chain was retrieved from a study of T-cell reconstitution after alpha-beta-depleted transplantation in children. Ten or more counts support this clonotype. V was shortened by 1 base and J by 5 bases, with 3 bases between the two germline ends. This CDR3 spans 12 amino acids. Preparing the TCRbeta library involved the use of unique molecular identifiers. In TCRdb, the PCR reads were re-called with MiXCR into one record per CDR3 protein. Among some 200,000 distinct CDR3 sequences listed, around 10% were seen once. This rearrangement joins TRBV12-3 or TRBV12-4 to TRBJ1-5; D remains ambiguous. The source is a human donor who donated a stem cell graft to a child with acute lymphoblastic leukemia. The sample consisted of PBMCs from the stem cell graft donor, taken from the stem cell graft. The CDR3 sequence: CASSLDDQPQHF. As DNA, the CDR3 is TGTGCCAGCAGTTTAGATGATCAGCCCCAGCATTTT.